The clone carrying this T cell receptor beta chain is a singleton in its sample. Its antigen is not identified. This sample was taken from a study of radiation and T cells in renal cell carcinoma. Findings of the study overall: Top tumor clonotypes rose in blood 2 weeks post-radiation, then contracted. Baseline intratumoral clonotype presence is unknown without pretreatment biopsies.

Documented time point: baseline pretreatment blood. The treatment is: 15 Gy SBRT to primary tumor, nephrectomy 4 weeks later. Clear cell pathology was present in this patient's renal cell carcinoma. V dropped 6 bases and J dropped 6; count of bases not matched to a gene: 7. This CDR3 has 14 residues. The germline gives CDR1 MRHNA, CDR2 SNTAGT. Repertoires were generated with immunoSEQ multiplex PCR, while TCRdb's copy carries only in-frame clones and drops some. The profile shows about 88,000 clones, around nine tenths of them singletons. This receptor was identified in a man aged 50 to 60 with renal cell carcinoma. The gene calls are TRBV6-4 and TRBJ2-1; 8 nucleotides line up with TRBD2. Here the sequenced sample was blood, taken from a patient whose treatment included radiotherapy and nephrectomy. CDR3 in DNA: TGTGCCAGCAGCAAAACCGGGACTAGCAATGAGCAGTTCTTC. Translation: CASSKTGTSNEQFF.